This passage covers 28 T cell receptor beta chains from one sample sequenced in a study of graft-versus-host responses after intestinal transplantation. The method was immunoSEQ multiplex PCR; TCRdb's version includes in-frame clones alone and lacks a portion of them. The repertoire has about 85,000 clones, roughly 90% of them found once; the top ten carry about 7.3%. The antigens these receptors bind are not known. The sequenced sample was unstimulated CD8+ T cells sorted from spleen or lymph node cells, obtained before transplant. These receptor sequences come from a human donor who was the organ donor for an intestinal transplant.

The V gene is TRBV27, the J gene TRBJ2-3; 7 positions match TRBD2. Germline V gives CDR1 MNHEY, CDR2 SMNVEV (reference sequence). The CDR3 loop spans 15 amino acids. The J segment lost 2 bases and the V segment lost 5 bases, leaving 7 bases of the junction unmatched. The DNA of the CDR3 is TGTGCCAGCAGTAGGGAGGGACGCATCACAGATACGCAGTATTTT. Residues: CASSREGRITDTQYF.

In the case of this clone: Without the conserved terminal phenylalanine or tryptophan, this CDR3 likely stems from a read error. The V gene is TRBV7-9, the J gene TRBJ2-7, with 8 bases matching TRBD1. The CDR3 loop spans 16 amino acids. V gave up 4 bases and J gave up 1 base; unmatched junction bases: 9. Germline loops: CDR1 SEHNR, CDR2 FQNEAQ (reference sequence). The CDR3 sequence is CASSSSTGALSYEQYL. CDR3 sequence (DNA): TGTGCCAGCAGCTCTTCGACAGGGGCCTTATCCTACGAGCAGTACCTC.

The V call is TRBV6-1, the J call TRBJ2-7, with D possibly being TRBD2 (5 bases). V was cut by 8 bases and J by 3 bases, with 8 bases left in between. The CDR3 has 11 residues. Germline lookup yields CDR1 MNHNS and CDR2 SASEGT. CDR3 protein: CASGLYYEQYF. The DNA of the CDR3 is TGTGCCAGCGGACTCTACTACGAGCAGTACTTC.

The rearrangement joins TRBV7-9 to TRBJ2-5; D is unresolved. Per the germline V gene, CDR1 is SEHNR and CDR2 is FQNEAQ (reference sequence). Trimming took 0 bases from V and 5 from J, leaving 13 bases between them. The CDR3 is made up of 15 amino acids. The CDR3 reads CASSLAAIGWETQYF. The CDR3 DNA is TGTGCCAGCAGCTTAGCTGCTATAGGTTGGGAGACCCAGTACTTC.

The V call is TRBV13, the J call TRBJ2-2; D uncertain. The V end was cut by 1 base, the J end by 3 bases, with 9 bases between. CDR3 length equals 15 residues. The germline CDR1 and CDR2 sequences are PRHDT and FYEKMQ (reference sequence). CDR3 region: CASSLALEDTGELFF. The CDR3, as DNA: TGTGCCAGCAGCTTAGCCCTAGAAGACACCGGGGAGCTGTTTTTT.

This sequence joins TRBV6-5 and TRBJ1-4; no firm D call. Per the germline V gene, CDR1 is MNHEY and CDR2 is SVGAGI. Trimming left V 2 bases short and J 0 bases short, with 7 bases between. CDR3 length equals 15 residues. CDR3 loop: CASSYGGATNEKLFF. For the CDR3, the DNA is TGTGCCAGCAGTTACGGCGGAGCAACTAATGAAAAACTGTTTTTT.

This clone has a handful of counts. CDR3 bases: TGCGCCAGCAGCCAAGATAGCAGCGGACTCTCCTACGAGCAGTACTTC. Protein product: CASSQDSSGLSYEQYF. The V and J genes are TRBV4-1 and TRBJ2-7; a possible D gene is TRBD2 (5 bases). V gave up 0 bases and J gave up 0 bases, with 12 bases separating them. The CDR3 sequence is 16 residues long. Germline V lookup: CDR1 MGHRA, CDR2 YSYEKL.

The chain couples TRBV6-1 to TRBJ1-5; D remains ambiguous. Germline CDR1 reads MNHNS; CDR2 reads SASEGT. The CDR3 sequence is 12 residues long. Trimming took 2 bases from V and 7 from J, leaving 6 bases between them. This chain's CDR3 is CASSELGQPQHF. For the CDR3, the DNA is TGTGCCAGCAGTGAATTGGGGCAGCCCCAGCATTTT.

J is TRBJ1-3 and V is TRBV5-6; D unresolved. Germline CDR1 SGHDT, CDR2 YYEEEE. Trimming left V 2 bases short and J 4 bases short, with 7 bases between. CDR3 length equals 13 residues. In DNA form, the CDR3 reads TGTGCCAGCAGCTTAGGGTCGGGAAACACCATATATTTT. Amino acid sequence: CASSLGSGNTIYF.

The rearrangement joins TRBV27 to TRBJ1-1; a possible D gene is TRBD1 (6 bases). CDR1 MNHEY and CDR2 SMNVEV come from the germline V gene (reference sequence). Deletions cut 7 bases from V and 1 base from J, with 16 bases between. This CDR3 has 15 residues. DNA of the CDR3: TGTGCCAGCAACCCGGCGGGGGGGGCGAACACTGAAGCTTTCTTT. Translated: CASNPAGGANTEAFF.

The CDR3 region has the DNA TGTGCCAGCAGTTCTCAGACAGGGGTAGACTACGAGCAGTACTTC. Translation: CASSSQTGVDYEQYF. The chain employs TRBV27 and TRBJ2-7; 8 positions match TRBD1. The J segment lost 3 bases and the V segment lost 4 bases, leaving 8 bases of the junction unmatched. Germline assignment: CDR1 MNHEY and CDR2 SMNVEV (reference sequence). The CDR3 is made up of 15 amino acids.

The chain is built from TRBV9 and TRBJ1-5; 10 nucleotides match TRBD1. CDR3 length equals 14 residues. With 2 bases clipped from V and 5 bases from J, the junction kept 1 base outside the gene matches. Germline CDR1 SGDLS, CDR2 YYNGEE. CDR3 bases: TGTGCCAGCAGCGTGACAGGGGGCGATCAGCCCCAGCATTTT. The encoded protein is CASSVTGGDQPQHF.

The gene calls are TRBV12-5 and TRBJ2-1; TRBD2 matches at 8 bases. Unmatched junction bases numbered 3, after V lost 4 bases and J lost 10 bases. This CDR3 region has 12 residues. The germline CDR1 and CDR2 sequences are LGHNT and FRNRAP. The CDR3 protein is CASGYSGKEQFF. DNA of the CDR3: TGTGCTAGTGGTTATAGCGGGAAGGAGCAGTTCTTC.

The rearrangement links TRBV19 to TRBJ2-1, with D uncertain. CDR1 is LNHDA and CDR2 is SQIVND in the germline V gene (reference sequence). With 6 bases removed from V and 4 bases from J, the gap between germline ends came to 10 bases. The CDR3 has 13 amino acids. CDR3 sequence reads: CASSTARYNEQFF. In DNA, the CDR3 is TGTGCCAGTAGCACAGCCCGGTACAATGAGCAGTTCTTC.

The chain is built from TRBV5-4 and TRBJ2-5; 11 positions match TRBD2. The DNA matches TRBJ2-7 better at its end, which makes the J call doubtful. Germline V gene data show CDR1 as SGHNT and CDR2 as YYREEE (reference sequence). This CDR3 has 15 amino acids. This CDR3 reads CASSPLAGGIPEQYF. In DNA form, the CDR3 reads TGTGCCAGCAGCCCTCTAGCGGGGGGAATCCCCGAGCAGTACTTC.

A note on this clone: The junction departs from the called germline gene at one end, perhaps through a read error. The rearrangement uses TRBV19 and TRBJ1-3; D is unclear. CDR1 is LNHDA, CDR2 SQIVND, per germline (reference sequence). The CDR3 consists of 14 residues. The CDR3 coding sequence is TGTGCCAGTAGTTGGAGGATCTCTGGAAGCACCATATATTTT. It codes for CASSWRISGSTIYF.

The rearrangement joins TRBV28 to TRBJ2-7; 9 bases are a match to TRBD2. This CDR3 is 14 amino acids long. Germline V CDR1 and CDR2: MDHEN, SYDVKM. The J segment lost 4 bases and the V segment lost 6 bases, leaving 7 bases of the junction unmatched. CDR3: CASRIGSGGYEQYF. For the CDR3, the DNA is TGTGCCAGCAGAATAGGTAGCGGGGGTTACGAGCAGTACTTC.

The CDR3 sequence is CASSYLGASYEQYF. CDR3 in DNA: TGTGCCAGCAGTTACTTGGGGGCATCCTACGAGCAGTACTTC. This chain uses TRBV6-5 with TRBJ2-7; the D gene is possibly TRBD1 (6 bases). V shed 1 base and J shed 1 base, with 8 bases lying between them. This CDR3 is 14 amino acids long. Germline V gene lookup returns CDR1 MNHEY and CDR2 SVGAGI.

Sample share makes this clone medium-sized (0.01 to 0.1%). The rearrangement links TRBV9 to TRBJ2-1; D is ambiguous. This CDR3 has 13 amino acids. Between the trimmed V and J ends, which lost 0 bases and 3 bases, there was a span of 4 bases. CDR1 and CDR2 from the germline V gene are SGDLS and YYNGEE. This CDR3 is CASSVVDYNEQFF. CDR3 bases: TGTGCCAGCAGCGTAGTCGACTACAATGAGCAGTTCTTC.

This chain connects TRBV2 to TRBJ1-3; maybe TRBD1 (5 bases). Germline V gene sequence: CDR1 SNHLY, CDR2 FYNNEI. V dropped 0 bases and J dropped 0 bases, with 9 bases sitting between them. This CDR3 spans 16 amino acids. The CDR3 nucleotides are TGTGCCAGCAGTGAAGCGCGGGACGTCTCTGGAAACACCATATATTTT. It translates to CASSEARDVSGNTIYF.

The chain employs TRBV5-8 and TRBJ1-5; D is unclear. This CDR3 is built from 14 residues. Germline CDR1 and CDR2: SGHTS and YDEGEE. The V end was cut by 0 bases, the J end by 7 bases, with 11 bases between. The CDR3 DNA is TGTGCCAGCAGCTTGGAGACCTCGGGGCAGCCCCAGCATTTT. Encoded protein: CASSLETSGQPQHF.

In its sample, this clone was seen once. The chain is built from TRBV11-3 and TRBJ2-5; 9 bases line up with TRBD1. V gave up 1 base and J gave up 4 bases; unmatched junction bases: 4. Germline lookup yields CDR1 SGHNT and CDR2 YENEEA. There are 15 residues in the CDR3. The DNA of the CDR3 is TGTGCCAGCAGCTTAGGACAGGGGGAAGGAGAGACCCAGTACTTC. Its translation is CASSLGQGEGETQYF.

The J gene is TRBJ2-1, the V gene TRBV19, with unresolved D. V lost 1 base to trimming and J lost 8 bases, with 9 bases between them. CDR3 length: 13 residues. Germline V gene sequence: CDR1 LNHDA, CDR2 SQIVND (reference sequence). CDR3 region: CASSIVNGDEQFF. In DNA form, the CDR3 reads TGTGCCAGTAGTATAGTTAATGGAGATGAGCAGTTCTTC. Together with reference TRBV19 and TRBJ2-1, the CDR3 gives the full variable domain: DGGITQSPKYLFRKEGQNVTLSCEQNLNHDAMYWYRQDPGQGLRLIYYSQIVNDFQKGDIAEGYSVSREKKESFPLTVTSAQKNPTAFYLCASSIVNGDEQFFGPGTRLTVL.

The rearrangement joins TRBV15 to TRBJ1-4, with D unclear. The V gene lost 5 bases and the J gene lost 8 bases, with 18 bases spanning the gap. Germline V gene lookup returns CDR1 LNHNV and CDR2 YYDKDF (reference sequence). This CDR3 has 15 residues. CDR3 sequence reads: CATSAQREGVEKLFF. CDR3 nucleotide sequence: TGTGCCACCAGCGCTCAAAGGGAGGGTGTGGAAAAACTGTTTTTT. Supplemented by reference TRBV15 and TRBJ1-4, the full variable domain reads DAMVIQNPRYQVTQFGKPVTLSCSQTLNHNVMYWYQQKSSQAPKLLFHYYDKDFNNEADTPDNFQSRRPNTSFCFLDIRSPGLGDTAMYLCATSAQREGVEKLFFGSGTQLSVL.

In the case of this clone: The same CDR3 can be traced to other DNA sequences in this sample. This chain uses TRBV5-4 with TRBJ2-7, with 10 bases aligning to TRBD2. Trimming at V came to 0 bases and at J to 0 bases, leaving 0 bases not matched to a gene. Germline V gene lookup returns CDR1 SGHNT and CDR2 YYREEE (reference sequence). The CDR3 totals 15 residues. CDR3 residues: CASSLGTSGSYEQYF. CDR3 bases: TGTGCCAGCAGCTTGGGGACTAGCGGCTCCTACGAGCAGTACTTC.

V and J are TRBV6-5 and TRBJ2-6; tentatively, D is TRBD2 (6 bases). V was shortened by 0 bases and J by 2 bases, with 8 bases between the two germline ends. CDR3 length: 16 residues. Germline values: CDR1 MNHEY, CDR2 SVGAGI. CDR3 amino acids: CASSYSGGPGANVLTF. The CDR3 DNA sequence: TGTGCCAGCAGTTACTCCGGGGGACCTGGGGCCAACGTCCTGACTTTC.

This chain links TRBV6-5 with TRBJ2-3, with 7 positions matching TRBD1. Unmatched junction bases numbered 4, after V lost 5 bases and J lost 2 bases. This CDR3 has 14 residues. Germline V gene sequence: CDR1 MNHEY, CDR2 SVGAGI. The CDR3 DNA reads TGTGCCAGCAGTCAGACAGGGTTCACAGATACGCAGTATTTT. Amino acids: CASSQTGFTDTQYF.

The rearrangement joins TRBV6-5 to TRBJ1-1; D is perhaps TRBD1 (5 bases). Per the germline V gene, CDR1 is MNHEY and CDR2 is SVGAGI. V gave up 5 bases and J gave up 9 bases, with 16 bases separating them. The CDR3 contains 13 residues. CDR3 bases: TGTGCCAGCAGTCCCTGGGAGGGACGGAAAGCTTTCTTT. Translating gives CASSPWEGRKAFF.